The following is a T cell receptor beta chain sequence with its context. No antigen is known for it. The source of the sample is a study of stem cell transplantation in POMP-related autoinflammatory disease. This table comes from immunoSEQ multiplex PCR, and its TCRdb copy is limited to in-frame clones, with some not included. Among tens of thousands of clones, 80% to 85% were seen once, and the ten largest hold around 2.5%. This CDR3 is built from 13 residues. CDR1 is SGDLS and CDR2 is YYNGEE in the germline V gene. Trimming took off 3 bases at V and 8 bases at J, with 12 bases between the two ends. Broader study findings: Unique TRB V-J gene pairings were limited in number in patients with PRAID.

PRAID combined immunodeficiency and autoinflammation. The receptor's source is a human donor with POMP-related autoinflammation and immune dysregulation (PRAID). V and J are TRBV9 and TRBJ2-1, with D possibly being TRBD1 (6 bases). This specimen was CD4+ T cells from PBMCs, taken before stem cell transplantation. CDR3 DNA sequence: TGTGCCAGCAGCGGGATACAGGGAGATGAGCAGTTCTTC. This translates into CASSGIQGDEQFF.